One sample yielded the 32 T cell receptor beta chains listed below, sequenced in a study of breast tumors, draining lymph nodes, adjacent tissues. TCRdb reprocessed the multiplex PCR reads via MiXCR and lists one record per CDR3 protein. The table lists approximately 60,000 distinct CDR3 sequences, around three fifths of them singletons. Source material: breast tumor tissue. The receptors stem from a female donor with breast cancer. Some clones in this sample may be carry-over from other donors' samples.

The sample holds many counts of this clonotype. With a much larger clone just one base away, this may be a read error. In DNA form, the CDR3 reads TGTGCCAGCAGTCAAGACAGCATCGCCGCTAACTATGGCCACACCTTC. It specifies CASSQDSIAANYGHTF. V gene TRBV7-9 combines with J gene TRBJ1-2; D might be TRBD1 (5 bases). The CDR3 length is 16 residues. The germline V gene has CDR1 SEHNR and CDR2 FQNEAQ (reference sequence).

This clonotype was seen at least ten times. V usage is TRBV5-1 and J usage is TRBJ2-3, with TRBD2 matching 10 bases. Germline V gives CDR1 SGHRS, CDR2 YFSETQ. CDR3 length: 18 amino acids. Trimming took 0 bases from V and 6 from J; bases not matched to a gene: 13. The CDR3 DNA sequence: TGCGCCAGCAGCTTGGTTCCGTTAGCTAGCGGGAGTACGGATACGCAGTATTTT. This codes for CASSLVPLASGSTDTQYF.

J is TRBJ1-6 and V is TRBV7-2; unclear D gene. Germline V CDR1 and CDR2: SGHTA, FQGNSA. Trimming pared 3 bases from V and 8 bases from J, leaving 11 bases between. This CDR3 region has 14 residues. The CDR3: CASSLSTIYSPLHF. The CDR3 DNA sequence: TGTGCCAGCAGCTTGTCAACTATTTATTCACCCCTCCACTTT.

The V and J genes are TRBV7-6 and TRBJ2-3; 8 nucleotides agree with TRBD2. The CDR3 consists of 17 residues. With 2 bases clipped from V and 2 bases from J, the junction kept 9 bases outside the gene matches. Germline CDR1 SGHVS, CDR2 FNYEAQ. The CDR3, as DNA: TGTGCCAGCAGCTTATTGATCGCGGGGGGAAACACAGATACGCAGTATTTT. Protein product: CASSLLIAGGNTDTQYF.

This rearrangement joins TRBV20-1 to TRBJ1-4, with a possible D match to TRBD1 (5 bases). V was clipped by 3 bases and J by 5 bases, with 7 bases between them. Per germline, CDR1 DFQATT and CDR2 SNEGSKA (reference sequence). The CDR3 length is 12 residues. For the CDR3, the DNA is TGCAGTGCTAGGGGGGGGAATGAAAAACTGTTTTTT. Translation: CSARGGNEKLFF.

In its sample, this clonotype was seen a few times. As DNA, the CDR3 is TGTGCCAGTAGCCCGGACGGATTAAGCTCCTATAATTCACCCCTCCACTTT. Translating gives CASSPDGLSSYNSPLHF. The chain couples TRBV19 to TRBJ1-6; D is ambiguous. Between the trimmed V and J ends, which lost 6 bases and 0 bases, there was a span of 15 bases. The length of the CDR3 is 17 residues. Germline V gives CDR1 LNHDA, CDR2 SQIVND (reference sequence). The full variable domain, with the rest looked up from reference TRBV19 and TRBJ1-6, is DGGITQSPKYLFRKEGQNVTLSCEQNLNHDAMYWYRQDPGQGLRLIYYSQIVNDFQKGDIAEGYSVSREKKESFPLTVTSAQKNPTAFYLCASSPDGLSSYNSPLHFGNGTRLTVT.

The rearrangement uses TRBV19 and TRBJ1-2, with a weak D call TRBD1 (6 bases). Per germline, CDR1 LNHDA and CDR2 SQIVND (reference sequence). The length of the CDR3 is 16 residues. Trimming cost V 6 bases and J 5 bases, with 22 bases left between them. CDR3 amino acids: CASRKPGQGVVYGYTF. Written as DNA, the CDR3 is TGTGCCAGTAGGAAGCCGGGACAAGGGGTAGTTTATGGCTACACCTTC.

The J gene is TRBJ1-6, the V gene TRBV12-3 or TRBV12-4, with D perhaps TRBD1 (6 bases). Trimming cost V 0 bases and J 7 bases, with 10 bases left between them. The CDR3 runs 15 residues. The CDR3: CASSLAGTPNSPLHF. The CDR3 coding sequence is TGTGCCAGCAGTTTAGCCGGGACACCAAATTCACCCCTCCACTTT.

The chain links TRBV5-1 to TRBJ2-2; D ambiguous. This CDR3 has 15 residues. The ends were cut back, 4 bases at V and 0 bases at J, with 10 bases in the middle. CDR1 and CDR2 (germline): SGHRS, YFSETQ. DNA for the CDR3: TGCGCCAGCAGCCGAGGCAGCGCGAACACCGGGGAGCTGTTTTTT. Translated, it gives CASSRGSANTGELFF.

This clonotype is a singleton in its sample. This chain uses TRBV5-8 with TRBJ1-6, with D possibly being TRBD1 (5 bases). CDR1 and CDR2 from the germline V gene are SGHTS and YDEGEE. This CDR3 region has 14 residues. The V end was cut by 7 bases, the J end by 8 bases, with 16 bases between. As DNA, the CDR3 is TGTGCCAGCCCCCCTGGACAAGCCTATTCACCCCTCCACTTT. It codes for CASPPGQAYSPLHF. Looking up the rest from reference TRBV5-8 and TRBJ1-6 gives the full variable domain: EAGVTQSPTHLIKTRGQQATLRCSPISGHTSVYWYQQALGLGLQFLLWYDEGEERNRGNFPPRFSGRQFPNYSSELNVNALELEDSALYLCASPPGQAYSPLHFGNGTRLTVT.

About this clonotype itself: Sequence at one end of the junction differs from germline and may be a read error. The chain uses TRBV7-2 and TRBJ1-4; 7 positions agree with TRBD1. CDR1 SGHTA and CDR2 FQGNSA come from the germline V gene. The CDR3 runs 15 residues. DNA of the CDR3: TGTGCCAGCGGTCTCCTACAGGGGTGGGACGAAAAACTGCTTTTT. Residues: CASGLLQGWDEKLLF.

The V call is TRBV13, the J call TRBJ2-7; 8 bases fit TRBD1. The germline V gene encodes CDR1 PRHDT and CDR2 FYEKMQ (reference sequence). The trim removed 5 bases at V and 3 bases at J, leaving 15 bases unmatched. The CDR3 is 17 amino acids. In nucleotides, the CDR3 is TGTGCCAGCAGCCCACCTGGACAGGGAATTGGATTCTACGAGCAGTACTTC. Translation: CASSPPGQGIGFYEQYF.

A remark on this clonotype: The conserved phenylalanine or tryptophan is not found at the CDR3 terminus, so this likely reflects a read error. No DNA is shown, since the ends of the CDR3 on it are uncertain; the CDR3 is the one TCRdb lists. The chain couples TRBV4-1 to TRBJ2-2; the table's D call of TRBD2 was not tested on the DNA. CDR1 is MGHRA, CDR2 YSYEKL, per germline. The length of the CDR3 is 17 amino acids, counting both ends. The CDR3 reads CASSQGGRAANTGERMS.

This clonotype was counted at least ten times. The CDR3 nucleotides read TGCGCCAGCAGCTTGCGGTCCACTGGGACCGGGGAGCTGTTTTTT. This codes for CASSLRSTGTGELFF. The chain combines TRBV5-1 with TRBJ2-2; no clear D gene. Per the germline V gene, CDR1 is SGHRS and CDR2 is YFSETQ. Trimming stripped 1 base from V and 5 bases from J, with 12 bases between. The CDR3 is 15 amino acids.

The chain is built from TRBV3-1 and TRBJ2-2, with no clear D. Trimming cost V 1 base and J 5 bases, with 5 bases left between them. The CDR3 covers 13 residues. Germline V gene data show CDR1 as LGHDT and CDR2 as YNNKEL (reference sequence). The CDR3: CASSQGPTGELFF. The CDR3 nucleotides read TGTGCCAGCAGCCAAGGGCCGACCGGGGAGCTGTTTTTT.

The chain combines TRBV27 with TRBJ2-5, with D perhaps matching TRBD2 (5 bases). V lost 4 bases to trimming and J lost 5 bases, with 14 bases between them. The V gene's germline CDR1 is MNHEY and CDR2 SMNVEV (reference sequence). The CDR3 sequence is 14 residues long. CDR3 protein: CASSSWGVSETQYF. CDR3 nucleotides: TGTGCCAGCAGTTCTTGGGGAGTGTCGGAGACCCAGTACTTC.

V usage is TRBV7-8 and J usage is TRBJ2-3; D remains ambiguous. Trimming stripped 3 bases from V and 1 base from J, with 14 bases between. Looked up from germline, CDR1 is SGHVS and CDR2 is FQNEAQ. The CDR3 runs 16 residues. The CDR3 sequence is CASSLSLPRGTDTQYF. The CDR3, as DNA: TGTGCCAGCAGCTTGTCGCTCCCAAGAGGCACAGATACGCAGTATTTT. Based on the CDR3 plus reference TRBV7-8 and TRBJ2-3, the full variable domain is GAGVSQSPRYKVAKRGQDVALRCDPISGHVSLFWYQQALGQGPEFLTYFQNEAQLDKSGLPSDRFFAERPEGSVSTLKIQRTQQEDSAVYLCASSLSLPRGTDTQYFGPGTRLTVL.

The chain recombines TRBV2 with TRBJ2-3; 7 nucleotides match TRBD1. Germline CDR1 is SNHLY and CDR2 is FYNNEI. This CDR3 has 15 residues. Trimming removed 3 bases from V and 0 bases from J; junction bases left unmatched: 3. The CDR3 nucleotides read TGTGCCAGCAGTGAGGACAGGACTAGCACAGATACGCAGTATTTT. It specifies CASSEDRTSTDTQYF.

The rearrangement links TRBV10-3 to TRBJ2-1; 14 bases fit TRBD2. This CDR3 is built from 20 residues. Trimming cost V 2 bases and J 5 bases; bases outside gene matches: 14. Germline CDR1 reads ENHRY; CDR2 reads SYGVKD. In nucleotides, the CDR3 is TGTGCCATCAGTGAGGCGACTAGCGGGAGGGCCAGTAAGGGTGACAATGAGCAGTTCTTC. It translates to CAISEATSGRASKGDNEQFF.

The V gene is TRBV15, the J gene TRBJ2-3; 7 bases match TRBD2. This CDR3 is built from 14 residues. V trimming: 5 bases; J trimming: 6 bases; junction bases outside the gene matches: 8. The germline V gene has CDR1 LNHNV and CDR2 YYDKDF (reference sequence). CDR3 region: CATSYRPGGDTQYF. CDR3 nucleotide sequence: TGTGCCACCAGCTACCGGCCCGGGGGGGATACGCAGTATTTT. The complete variable domain, with remaining parts taken from reference TRBV15 and TRBJ2-3, reads DAMVIQNPRYQVTQFGKPVTLSCSQTLNHNVMYWYQQKSSQAPKLLFHYYDKDFNNEADTPDNFQSRRPNTSFCFLDIRSPGLGDTAMYLCATSYRPGGDTQYFGPGTRLTVL.

This clonotype was counted only a few times. The CDR3 end shows no conserved phenylalanine or tryptophan, and so a read error is likely. Because the CDR3's place on the DNA is in doubt, the DNA is left out and the CDR3 is given as listed by TCRdb. The chain couples TRBV2 to TRBJ1-3; no check of the table's D call, TRBD1, against the DNA was made. The CDR3 comprises 8 residues, both ends counted. Germline CDR1 and CDR2: SNHLY and FYNNEI. The CDR3 is CASSGGQP.

The chain combines TRBV15 with TRBJ2-3; 11 bases agree with TRBD2. The length of the CDR3 is 18 residues. V gave up 1 base and J gave up 0 bases; unmatched junction bases: 6. Germline V gives CDR1 LNHNV, CDR2 YYDKDF (reference sequence). The CDR3 here is CATSRGTSGFTSTDTQYF. DNA for the CDR3: TGTGCCACCAGCAGAGGGACTAGCGGGTTCACTAGCACAGATACGCAGTATTTT. The full variable domain, completed using reference TRBV15 and TRBJ2-3, is DAMVIQNPRYQVTQFGKPVTLSCSQTLNHNVMYWYQQKSSQAPKLLFHYYDKDFNNEADTPDNFQSRRPNTSFCFLDIRSPGLGDTAMYLCATSRGTSGFTSTDTQYFGPGTRLTVL.

The chain couples TRBV12-3 or TRBV12-4 to TRBJ1-4; D is possibly TRBD1 (6 bases). Trimming took off 2 bases at V and 8 bases at J, with 9 bases between the two ends. This CDR3 contains 13 residues. CDR3 in amino acids: CASSLRGTEKLFF. CDR3 sequence (DNA): TGTGCCAGCAGTTTAAGGGGGACGGAAAAACTGTTTTTT.

Turning to this clonotype: Its ends do not fully match the called genes, so a read error is possible. The V call is TRBV7-2, the J call TRBJ2-2; tentatively, D is TRBD2 (6 bases). Germline V gives CDR1 SGHTA, CDR2 FQGNSA. The CDR3 contains 13 residues. This chain's CDR3 is CASSSYVAGGLFF. CDR3 in DNA: TGTGCCAGCAGCTCCTACGTCGCCGGGGGGCTGTTTTTT.

This clonotype has a count of ten or more. The chain joins TRBV19 to TRBJ2-2, with TRBD2 matching over 9 bases. The CDR3 contains 15 residues. Germline V gene sequence: CDR1 LNHDA, CDR2 SQIVND (reference sequence). With V trimmed by 5 bases and J by 4 bases, 5 bases remained unmatched. The CDR3, as DNA: TGTGCCAGTAGTGAGCTAGCGGGGTTCACCGGGGAGCTGTTTTTT. It specifies CASSELAGFTGELFF.

V is TRBV7-9 and J is TRBJ2-6; 12 bases line up with TRBD2. Per germline, CDR1 SEHNR and CDR2 FQNEAQ (reference sequence). With V trimmed by 5 bases and J by 1 base, 0 bases remained unmatched. This CDR3 is 16 amino acids long. The CDR3 sequence is CASSGLAGSGANVLTF. CDR3 coding DNA: TGTGCCAGCAGCGGACTAGCGGGGTCTGGGGCCAACGTCCTGACTTTC.

This sequence joins TRBV7-2 and TRBJ1-4; a weak D match, TRBD1 (5 bases). The germline V gene has CDR1 SGHTA and CDR2 FQGNSA. The length of the CDR3 is 17 residues. Deletions cut 4 bases from V and 4 bases from J, with 19 bases between. CDR3 in amino acids: CASSSSYLAGNNEKLFF. The CDR3 nucleotides read TGTGCCAGCAGCTCGTCCTACCTTGCAGGGAATAATGAAAAACTGTTTTTT.

By sample share, this clonotype is medium-sized. This chain connects TRBV29-1 to TRBJ2-3; D is tentatively TRBD1 or TRBD2 (5 bases each). The V gene lost 3 bases and the J gene lost 0 bases, with 10 bases spanning the gap. The CDR3 sequence is 14 residues long. Germline V gene data show CDR1 as SQVTM and CDR2 as ANQGSEA. CDR3 loop: CSVDGTASTDTQYF. CDR3 bases: TGCAGCGTTGATGGGACGGCTAGCACAGATACGCAGTATTTT.

The rearrangement links TRBV12-3 or TRBV12-4 to TRBJ2-5, with D tentatively TRBD1 (6 bases). CDR3 size: 13 residues. Trimming removed 6 bases from V and 2 bases from J, with 10 bases in between. CDR3 DNA: TGTGCCAGCAGCAACAGGGAACAAGAGACCCAGTACTTC. It translates to CASSNREQETQYF.

About this clonotype itself: Compared with germline, one end of the junction differs, possibly owing to a read error. V gene TRBV7-7 combines with J gene TRBJ2-5; D remains unclear. The CDR3 contains 14 residues. Germline values: CDR1 SSHAT, CDR2 FNYEAQ (reference sequence). CDR3 residues: CASSLVLGQETQYF. CDR3 in DNA: TGTGCTAGCAGCTTAGTGTTAGGACAAGAGACCCAGTACTTC.

This clonotype has only a few counts. This chain connects TRBV11-3 to TRBJ2-3, with D perhaps matching TRBD2 (6 bases). This CDR3 spans 13 amino acids. Germline loops: CDR1 SGHNT, CDR2 YENEEA. With 5 bases removed from V and 6 bases from J, the gap between germline ends came to 12 bases. CDR3 nucleotides: TGTGCCAGCAGCCAGGGACTTAAGGATACGCAGTATTTT. This codes for CASSQGLKDTQYF.

This clonotype was detected many times. The V call is TRBV29-1, the J call TRBJ1-4; weak D call: TRBD1 (6 bases). Looked up from germline, CDR1 is SQVTM and CDR2 is ANQGSEA. CDR3 length equals 13 residues. Trimming stripped 4 bases from V and 4 bases from J, with 10 bases between. The CDR3 DNA is TGCAGCGTTGGTCACAGGGATAATGAAAAACTGTTTTTT. Protein: CSVGHRDNEKLFF.